This T cell receptor beta chain came from a study of technical replicates of blood from a few donors. Sequencing used immunoSEQ multiplex PCR; TCRdb keeps in-frame clones, though not all of them. The table lists about 75,000 clones, around 97% of them singletons, with approximately 0.18% in the top ten. Germline assignment: CDR1 WNHNN and CDR2 SYGVQD (reference sequence). V lost 6 bases and J lost 3, with 11 bases in between. The CDR3 extends over 13 amino acids. In this sample, this clone turned up once. The chain recombines TRBV10-1 with TRBJ1-1, with a possible D match to TRBD1 (6 bases). The sequence was collected from a human donor in good health. The specimen sequenced was T cells isolated from PBMCs. CDR3 bases: TGCGCCAGCAGGCAGGGGCGCGACACTGAAGCTTTCTTT. The encoded protein is CASRQGRDTEAFF.